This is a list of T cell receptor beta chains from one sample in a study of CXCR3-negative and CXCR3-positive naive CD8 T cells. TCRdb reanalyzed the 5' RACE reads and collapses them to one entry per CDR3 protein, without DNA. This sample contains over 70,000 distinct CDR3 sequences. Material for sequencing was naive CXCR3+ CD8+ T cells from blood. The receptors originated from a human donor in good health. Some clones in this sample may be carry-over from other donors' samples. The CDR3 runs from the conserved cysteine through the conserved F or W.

CASSYKFSTDTQYF | TRBJ2-3 | TRBV6-5
CASSRPSSYNEQFF | TRBJ2-1 | TRBV5-6
CASSPDREDDNEQFF | TRBJ2-1 | TRBV3-1
CASSDNKDRGDEQFF | TRBJ2-1 | TRBV6-2/TRBV6-3
CASSLYETGGTEAFF | TRBJ1-1 | TRBV28
CSVLLGALGDPPGYEQYF | TRBJ2-7 | TRBV29-1
CASIWGEGTDTQYF | TRBJ2-3 | TRBV6-6
CASSRLTGAGNEQFF | TRBJ2-1 | TRBV5-1
CASSSIGEGNEQFF | TRBJ2-1 | TRBV5-1
CASKTLAGGLNEQFF | TRBJ2-1 | TRBV19
CASSAASLAGANEQFF | TRBJ2-1 | TRBV6-5
CAISAGDNYGYTF | TRBJ1-2 | TRBV7-9
CASSHGRSSGNTIYF | TRBJ1-3 | TRBV14
CASSGGAGVYEQYF | TRBJ2-7 | TRBV12-3/TRBV12-4
CASSHNRLGSPLHF | TRBJ1-6 | TRBV3-1
CSARDTRDYNEQFF | TRBJ2-1 | TRBV20-1
CASSLAGGIQYF | TRBJ2-4 | TRBV12-3/TRBV12-4
CASSWSAIRFF | TRBJ2-1 | TRBV12-3/TRBV12-4
CASSIWSGNNEQFF | TRBJ2-1 | TRBV19
CASSARPAGTETQYF | TRBJ2-5 | TRBV4-1
CSALGRENTGELFF | TRBJ2-2 | TRBV20-1
CASTQTWQDTQYF | TRBJ2-3 | TRBV6-2/TRBV6-3
CASSWGQGWPEQYF | TRBJ2-7 | TRBV5-1
CASSSRGYNEQFF | TRBJ2-1 | TRBV6-5
CASTRRNQPQHF | TRBJ1-5 | TRBV28
CASSLGGVPARDQPQHF | TRBJ1-5 | TRBV7-8
CSAAPGQVSYGYTF | TRBJ1-2 | TRBV20-1
CASSLGPAQYF | TRBJ2-3 | TRBV28
CASSLAGGEDTQYF | TRBJ2-3 | TRBV7-3
CASSRDGGGALSETQYF | TRBJ2-5 | TRBV7-8
CASSPMDRNETQYF | TRBJ2-5 | TRBV12-3/TRBV12-4
CASSSDGGNTYEQYF | TRBJ2-7 | TRBV5-5
CASSSTAGGRDTQYF | TRBJ2-3 | TRBV6-2/TRBV6-3
CASSLPRDLPNTRELFF | TRBJ2-2 | TRBV7-2
CASRPGVTGLAQYF | TRBJ2-5 | TRBV27
CSATTSGVWNTQYF | TRBJ2-3 | TRBV20-1
CAATRDGPYNEQFF | TRBJ2-1 | TRBV12-3/TRBV12-4
CASSQTIPDTQYF | TRBJ2-3 | TRBV9
CSAGGTSRNIQYF | TRBJ2-4 | TRBV29-1
CTLPGSSYNEQFF | TRBJ2-1 | TRBV20-1
CASSLLPTSGRLGDTQYF | TRBJ2-3 | TRBV7-3
CASSQDFYGYTEAFF | TRBJ1-1 | TRBV4-1
CASTWGALGEQYF | TRBJ2-7 | TRBV28
CASSQEIAGQVVFF | TRBJ1-4 | TRBV4-1
CASSYTPGLAGNNEQFF | TRBJ2-1 | TRBV7-2
CSVEDLGNNEQFF | TRBJ2-1 | TRBV29-1
CASSTTGQGNTQYF | TRBJ2-3 | TRBV12-3/TRBV12-4
CASSKQGISYEQYF | TRBJ2-7 | TRBV21-1
CASSLYGIRTDTQYF | TRBJ2-3 | TRBV28
CSVESPGVSYEQYF | TRBJ2-7 | TRBV29-1
CASIGGQLNTEAFF | TRBJ1-1 | TRBV21-1
CASSPTGGRGETQYF | TRBJ2-5 | TRBV11-3
CSAPGQGNGYTF | TRBJ1-2 | TRBV29-1